This TCR beta chain is from a study of Ad26.COV2.S vaccination and SARS-CoV-2 variants. Study in general: Ad26.COV2.S shots went into the muscle once or twice, 56 days apart.

The assay was immunoSEQ multiplex PCR, and TCRdb's table has in-frame clones only and misses some. The data show roughly 420,000 clones, with 89% seen just once and around 2.5% held by the top ten. Treatment reported: around 19 received Ad26.COV2.S at low or high dose, single or two shots; 5 received placebo; per-sample allocation not given. Sampling occurred on day 63 after the first vaccine or placebo injection. This receptor was taken from a person aged 18-65 years who received the Ad26.COV2.S COVID-19 vaccine or a placebo. Material: peripheral blood, obtained in a trial of Ad26.COV2.S vaccine versus placebo.

CDR3 in amino acids: CASSFGQGSEAFF. The CDR3 DNA is TGTGCCAGCAGCTTCGGACAGGGCTCTGAAGCTTTCTTT. V is TRBV7-3 and J is TRBJ1-1; 8 nucleotides align to TRBD1. Per germline, CDR1 SGHTA and CDR2 FQGTGA. Unmatched junction bases numbered 3, after V lost 3 bases and J lost 6 bases. The CDR3 spans 13 residues.